These T cell receptor beta chains were read from a single sample in a study of T-cell reconstitution after alpha-beta-depleted transplantation in children. MiXCR, run by TCRdb on the PCR reads, gives a single entry per CDR3 protein. The table records approximately 130,000 distinct CDR3 sequences, roughly 10% of them present only once. The source material was PBMCs, mostly from graft donor cells, sampled 180 days after TCRalphabeta/CD19-depleted stem cell transplant. The source of these receptors is a girl in the first two years of life who had a stem cell transplant for combined immunodeficiency, so the T cells may come from the graft donor. CDR3s include the opening cysteine and the closing phenylalanine or tryptophan. The order of the fields is J gene, D gene, clone size, V gene, CDR3 DNA, CDR3 protein. The D gene is left open where the match is weak. Not all rows give a size; the values are once, few, many and, for expanded clones, a class.

TRBJ2-7,-,few,TRBV29-1,TGCAGCGTTGAAGATCCGAGTACCTACGAGCAGTACTTC,CSVEDPSTYEQYF
TRBJ2-2,-,few,TRBV7-7,TGTGCTAGCAGCTTGGTGGACGGGGAGCTGTTTTTT,CASSLVDGELFF
TRBJ1-1,-,few,TRBV12-3/TRBV12-4,TGTGCCAGCAGCCCAGTGGCGGGGGCGACCACTGAAGCTTTCTTT,CASSPVAGATTEAFF
TRBJ1-1,TRBD1,few,TRBV20-1,TGCAGTGCTAGAGATCCTGACAGGGGGCTTGTCACTGAAGCTTTCTTT,CSARDPDRGLVTEAFF
TRBJ2-7,-,-,TRBV27,TGTGCCAGCAGTGCCATACAGGGATCCTACGAGCAGTACTTC,CASSAIQGSYEQYF
TRBJ2-7,TRBD2,many,TRBV7-8,TGTGCCAGCAACTTCGGAGGCGGGAGATACGAGCAGTACTTC,CASNFGGGRYEQYF
TRBJ2-7,TRBD2,-,TRBV20-1,TGCAGTGCTTTTAGCGGGTCCGCCTACGAGCAGTACTTC,CSAFSGSAYEQYF
TRBJ2-3,TRBD1,few,TRBV5-6,TGTGCCAGCAGCCGGCAGTCCGGGACAGGGGCAGATACGCAGTATTTT,CASSRQSGTGADTQYF
TRBJ2-1,TRBD1,-,TRBV5-1,TGCGCCAGCAAGAAGGGGGCGGAGCAGTTCTTC,CASKKGAEQFF
TRBJ2-7,TRBD1,-,TRBV6-1,TGTGCCAGCAGCCGAGCGACAGGGCTCCACGAGCAGTACTTC,CASSRATGLHEQYF
TRBJ2-1,-,few,TRBV10-3,TGTGCCATCAGTGCCCCCAGACCCACTGGGGGTGAGCAGTTCTTC,CAISAPRPTGGEQFF
TRBJ2-1,-,-,TRBV20-1,TGCAGTGCTGGGGAAATTTATAGCGGGACAGGCTATGAGCAGTTCTTC,CSAGEIYSGTGYEQFF
TRBJ2-3,TRBD2,many,TRBV29-1,TGCAGCGCTGGGACTAGCGGGGTCCCAAGCACAGATACGCAGTATTTT,CSAGTSGVPSTDTQYF
TRBJ1-1,-,-,TRBV7-9,TGTGCCAGCAGCCCCTCCGGCGGAACCACTGAAGCTTTCTTT,CASSPSGGTTEAFF
TRBJ2-5,-,many,TRBV7-9,TGTGCCAGCAGCTTATCGGTCCAAGAGACCCAGTACTTC,CASSLSVQETQYF
TRBJ2-3,-,few,TRBV5-1,TGCGCCAGCAGCTTGGTGGGGAACGTACCATATACGCAGTATTTT,CASSLVGNVPYTQYF
TRBJ1-5,-,many,TRBV15,TGTGCCACCGCACAGCCTAATCAGCCCCAGCATTTT,CATAQPNQPQHF
TRBJ2-1,TRBD1,-,TRBV19,TGTGCCAGTAAGTCGGACAGGGGGGCGGACAATGAGCAGTTCTTC,CASKSDRGADNEQFF
TRBJ2-1,TRBD2,few,TRBV5-4,TGTGCCAGCAGCTTGAGAGCGGGGGGGCACGATGAGCAGTTCTTC,CASSLRAGGHDEQFF
TRBJ2-7,TRBD1,few,TRBV10-3,TGTGCCATCAGAAAATCCGGGACAGGGTCAACCTACGAGCAGTACTTC,CAIRKSGTGSTYEQYF
TRBJ2-7,TRBD1,few,TRBV5-1,TGCGCCAGCAGCTTCGCCGACAGGGGGTACTACGAGCAGTACTTC,CASSFADRGYYEQYF
TRBJ2-3,-,-,TRBV20-1,TGCAGTGCTAGAGCGGCAGGGCCCGTCGTCGATACGCAGTATTTT,CSARAAGPVVDTQYF
TRBJ2-3,TRBD2,many,TRBV5-6,TGTGCCAGCAGCCTTTTGAGAGCACAAAGACTAGCCGAAGATACGCAGTATTTT,CASSLLRAQRLAEDTQYF
TRBJ1-1,-,-,TRBV5-1,TGCGCCAGCAACTTACAGGGTCTGAACACTGAAGCTTTCTTT,CASNLQGLNTEAFF
TRBJ1-3,-,-,TRBV20-1,TGCAGTGCTAGTCCGCCGGGGAGAGGAAACACCATATATTTT,CSASPPGRGNTIYF
TRBJ2-7,TRBD1,few,TRBV27,TGTGCCAGCAGAACAGGGGGCGAGCAGTACTTC,CASRTGGEQYF
TRBJ2-1,TRBD2,many,TRBV25-1,TGTGCCAGCAGTGACCTAGCGGGTCACAATGAGCAGTTCTTC,CASSDLAGHNEQFF
TRBJ1-1,TRBD1,-,TRBV5-1,TGCGCCAGCAGCTGGACAGGGGGAGGTGGAACTGAAGCTTTCTTT,CASSWTGGGGTEAFF
TRBJ2-7,TRBD2,few,TRBV5-1,TGCGCCAGCAGCTTTCTAGCGGGAGTACAGGGGGAGCAGTACTTC,CASSFLAGVQGEQYF
TRBJ1-5,-,many,TRBV12-3/TRBV12-4,TGTGCCAGCAGTTTGAAGGGTCAGCCCCAGCATTTT,CASSLKGQPQHF
TRBJ2-3,-,-,TRBV20-1,TGCAGCACCCGAGGGACATTCCTCACAGATACGCAGTATTTT,CSTRGTFLTDTQYF
TRBJ1-1,TRBD1,-,TRBV18,TGTGCCAGCGTTCCGGGACAGGGGCTGGGGGCTGAAGCTTTCTTT,CASVPGQGLGAEAFF
TRBJ2-7,-,-,TRBV7-6,TGTGCCAGCAGCTCCGGACAGAGGGAGCAGTACTTC,CASSSGQREQYF
TRBJ1-1,-,-,TRBV18,TGTGCCAGCTCACCAATCAGCCGGGACACTGAAGCTTTCTTT,CASSPISRDTEAFF
TRBJ2-3,-,few,TRBV20-1,TGCAGTCTTTGGGGATTAGTAGATACGCAGTATTTT,CSLWGLVDTQYF
TRBJ1-2,TRBD1,-,TRBV30,TGTGCCTGGAGGGCGGTGGGGACAGGCGGCTACACCTTC,CAWRAVGTGGYTF
TRBJ2-1,-,few,TRBV12-3/TRBV12-4,TGTGCCAGCAGTTTTCTCGGGCCGGGCCAAAATGAGCAGTTCTTC,CASSFLGPGQNEQFF
TRBJ2-2,TRBD2,few,TRBV24-1,TGTGCCACCAGTGATTTCCGAGGGACTAGCGGGACCGGGGAGCTGTTTTTT,CATSDFRGTSGTGELFF
TRBJ2-2,-,-,TRBV29-1,TGCAGCGTTGAACCGGTCTCTCGGGGCACCGGGGAGCTGTTTTTT,CSVEPVSRGTGELFF
TRBJ2-3,-,few,TRBV20-1,TGCAGTGCTAGAGACGGCGGGGGCACAGATACGCAGTATTTT,CSARDGGGTDTQYF
TRBJ2-7,-,-,TRBV5-1,TGCGCCAGCAGCTCCTGGGACACTCCCGACGAGCAGTACTTC,CASSSWDTPDEQYF
TRBJ2-3,-,-,TRBV6-2/TRBV6-3,TGTGCCAGCAGTTTGGGAGCCTCCCTGGATACGCAGTATTTT,CASSLGASLDTQYF
TRBJ2-7,-,few,TRBV20-1,TGCAGTGCTAGGGGGACAAACTACGAGCAGTACTTC,CSARGTNYEQYF
TRBJ2-7,-,many,TRBV6-2/TRBV6-3,TGTGCCAGCCCTATGGAACCTCGGGCTAGAAATCCCTACGAGCAGTACTTC,CASPMEPRARNPYEQYF
TRBJ2-5,TRBD2,few,TRBV12-3/TRBV12-4,TGTGCCAGCAGTCCGGGAGGTCCGGGGGGTGAGACCCAGTACTTC,CASSPGGPGGETQYF
TRBJ2-7,TRBD1,-,TRBV12-3/TRBV12-4,TGTGCCAGCAGTTTAGGGGGACAGATCTACGAGCAGTACTTC,CASSLGGQIYEQYF
TRBJ1-2,-,few,TRBV12-3/TRBV12-4,TGTGCCAGCAGTCTCTGGACAGAGTACTATGGCTACACCTTC,CASSLWTEYYGYTF
TRBJ2-2,-,-,TRBV7-2,TGTGCCAGCACCTCAAGGGGGGGCAGGGCCCACACCGGGGAGCTGTTTTTT,CASTSRGGRAHTGELFF
TRBJ2-2,-,few,TRBV20-1,TGCAGTGCTAGAGCGGGTGACACCGGGGAGCTGTTTTTT,CSARAGDTGELFF
TRBJ2-1,TRBD2,-,TRBV20-1,TGCAGTGCTCCGAAGGCGGGAGGGTCCCCCTCCTACAATGAGCAGTTCTTC,CSAPKAGGSPSYNEQFF